This T cell receptor (beta chain) was found in a study of graft-versus-host responses after intestinal transplantation. Some clones are missing from TCRdb's copy, which holds only in-frame ones; the method was immunoSEQ multiplex PCR. Of about 90,000 clones listed, less than 95% are singletons. CDR1 and CDR2 (germline): MNHEY, SVGAGI. There are 14 residues in the CDR3. V trimming: 0 bases; J trimming: 6 bases; junction bases outside the gene matches: 4. A note on this clone: The antigen is unknown.

The clonotype was recovered from a human donor who was the organ donor for an intestinal transplant. This sequence joins TRBV6-5 and TRBJ1-1; TRBD1 aligns across 7 bases. The source material was unstimulated CD4+ T cells sorted from spleen or lymph node cells, sampled before transplant. CDR3 amino acids: CASSYSSTGAEAFF. The CDR3 DNA follows: TGTGCCAGCAGTTACTCGAGTACAGGGGCTGAAGCTTTCTTT.